A single sample is the source of the 26 T cell receptor beta chains below, sequenced in a study of CD8+ T cells in alopecia areata (dated by TCRdb to 2016 to 2019). This sample's time point label indicates: baseline before oral tofacitinib. Libraries were constructed by the immunoSEQ multiplex PCR assay. RNA was extracted from all samples and reverse transcribed into cDNA as template for TCR sequencing. As stored in TCRdb, this immuneACCESS dataset retains in-frame rearrangements with V and J assigned. A fraction of the clones does not appear; measured against another copy, unresolved V genes explain less than half of the discrepancy, and the remainder lacks a known reason. This sample has over 150,000 clones in its table, and approximately 62% of those were observed once. The top ten clonotypes cover around 1.8% of the sample. Sequencing was performed on CD4+ T cells sorted from blood, taken at week 0. These receptors all come from a human donor with alopecia areata.

In its sample, this clone was seen a few times. This chain links TRBV9 with TRBJ2-5; a weak D match, TRBD2 (5 bases). Per germline, CDR1 SGDLS and CDR2 YYNGEE. V lost 3 bases and J 5 bases, leaving 14 bases between the germline ends. This CDR3 has 14 amino acids. This CDR3 reads CASSASSLGETQYF. In DNA form, the CDR3 reads TGTGCCAGCAGCGCGTCGTCACTAGGGGAGACCCAGTACTTC. The full variable domain, with the rest looked up from reference TRBV9 and TRBJ2-5, is DSGVTQTPKHLITATGQRVTLRCSPRSGDLSVYWYQQSLDQGLQFLIQYYNGEERAKGNILERFSAQQFPDLHSELNLSSLELGDSALYFCASSASSLGETQYFGPGTRLLVL.

This clone was recorded once. The J gene is TRBJ2-5, the V gene TRBV5-6, with D perhaps being TRBD1 or TRBD2 (5 bases each). The germline V and J ends were trimmed by 4 bases and 4 bases, with 17 bases remaining between them. The germline gives CDR1 SGHDT, CDR2 YYEEEE. This CDR3 has 15 amino acids. The CDR3 nucleotides are TGTGCCAGCAGCGGAACCGGGGCCCTTGGAGAGACCCAGTACTTC. Protein: CASSGTGALGETQYF.

This clone was counted a few times. Other nucleotide sequences from this sample produce the same CDR3. The V and J genes are TRBV29-1 and TRBJ1-1; D perhaps matches TRBD1 (6 bases). The V gene lost 6 bases and the J gene lost 0 bases, with 8 bases spanning the gap. This CDR3 comprises 12 residues. Germline-derived CDR1 and CDR2 are SQVTM and ANQGSEA. The CDR3 protein is CSVTGMNTEAFF. CDR3 sequence (DNA): TGCAGCGTCACAGGGATGAACACTGAAGCTTTCTTT.

The V call is TRBV30, the J call TRBJ1-2; the match to TRBD1 covers 9 bases. Germline values: CDR1 GTSNPN, CDR2 SVGIG (reference sequence). This CDR3 region has 12 residues. Trimming took 4 bases from V and 7 from J; bases not matched to a gene: 4. The CDR3 sequence: CAWIGQGFGYTF. CDR3 in DNA: TGTGCCTGGATTGGACAGGGGTTTGGCTACACCTTC.

The rearrangement links TRBV28 to TRBJ2-5, with D unclear. V lost 2 bases to trimming and J lost 5 bases, with 6 bases between them. Germline values: CDR1 MDHEN, CDR2 SYDVKM. The CDR3 contains 12 residues. The CDR3 reads CASSLIPETQYF. Here the CDR3 DNA reads TGTGCCAGCAGTTTAATTCCTGAGACCCAGTACTTC.

In DNA, the CDR3 is TGCAGTGCTAGATATTACAATGAGCAGTTCTTC. Translation: CSARYYNEQFF. The chain has TRBV20-1 and TRBJ2-1, with D unclear. The CDR3 is 11 residues long. The germline CDR1 and CDR2 sequences are DFQATT and SNEGSKA (reference sequence). V gave up 2 bases and J gave up 4 bases, with 3 bases separating them.

This clone has only a few counts. This chain joins TRBV30 and TRBJ2-6; 10 bases match TRBD1. Germline trimming cut 3 bases from V and 4 bases from J; bases unmatched to any gene: 9. From germline, CDR1 is GTSNPN and CDR2 SVGIG (reference sequence). The CDR3 length is 17 residues. CDR3 DNA: TGTGCCTGGAGCCGGGACAGGGGACCCCCCGGGGCCAACGTCCTGACTTTC. Translating it yields CAWSRDRGPPGANVLTF.

Of note for this clone: Possible read error: a much larger clone is one base away. The CDR3 nucleotides are TGTGCCAGCAGCTTAGCTGAGAACACTGAAGCTTTCTTT. Protein: CASSLAENTEAFF. This chain joins TRBV7-9 and TRBJ1-1; D is uncertain. V was trimmed by 0 bases and J by 1 base, leaving 3 bases between them. The CDR3 spans 13 residues. Germline V lookup: CDR1 SEHNR, CDR2 FQNEAQ (reference sequence).

V is TRBV29-1 and J is TRBJ1-4; D remains ambiguous. This CDR3 region has 11 residues. Per the germline V gene, CDR1 is SQVTM and CDR2 is ANQGSEA. V was shortened by 7 bases and J by 11 bases, with 14 bases between the two germline ends. The CDR3 region has the DNA TGCAGCGCCAGCAAGCAAGGGAAACTGTTTTTT. It translates to CSASKQGKLFF. Complete variable domain (other parts from reference TRBV29-1 and TRBJ1-4): SAVISQKPSRDICQRGTSLTIQCQVDSQVTMMFWYRQQPGQSLTLIATANQGSEATYESGFVIDKFPISRPNLTFSTLTVSNMSPEDSSIYLCSASKQGKLFFGSGTQLSVL.

The count of this clone is one. The V and J genes are TRBV11-3 and TRBJ2-5; 9 bases line up with TRBD2. The V gene end was trimmed by 5 bases and the J gene end by 4 bases; junction bases not matched to a gene: 8. The CDR3 sequence is 15 residues long. Germline CDR1 SGHNT, CDR2 YENEEA. CDR3 nucleotides: TGTGCCAGCAGCCCCGGGACTAGCTACATAGAGACCCAGTACTTC. This encodes CASSPGTSYIETQYF.

The chain recombines TRBV30 with TRBJ1-1; TRBD1 aligns across 7 bases. With V trimmed by 3 bases and J by 4 bases, 14 bases remained unmatched. The CDR3 sequence is 16 residues long. From germline, CDR1 is GTSNPN and CDR2 SVGIG (reference sequence). CDR3 loop: CAWRSVQPGQRTEAFF. The CDR3 DNA follows: TGTGCCTGGAGAAGTGTTCAGCCGGGACAGCGCACTGAAGCTTTCTTT. Supplemented by reference TRBV30 and TRBJ1-1, the full variable domain reads SQTIHQWPATLVQPVGSPLSLECTVEGTSNPNLYWYRQAAGRGLQLLFYSVGIGQISSEVPQNLSASRPQDRQFILSSKKLLLSDSGFYLCAWRSVQPGQRTEAFFGQGTRLTVV.

The chain is built from TRBV30 and TRBJ1-2; D is ambiguous. The length of the CDR3 is 13 residues. Trimming removed 1 base at V and 1 base at J, with 7 bases between. Germline CDR1 GTSNPN, CDR2 SVGIG (reference sequence). The CDR3 region has the DNA TGTGCCTGGAGTGCGACGGTTAACTATGGCTACACCTTC. Translation: CAWSATVNYGYTF.

The rearrangement uses TRBV30 and TRBJ1-1, with D tentatively TRBD1 (5 bases). Germline CDR1 is GTSNPN and CDR2 is SVGIG (reference sequence). The CDR3 contains 13 residues. V was shortened by 3 bases and J by 1 base, with 9 bases between the two germline ends. CDR3 in amino acids: CAWRAGQNTEAFF. CDR3 nucleotides: TGTGCCTGGAGGGCAGGACAGAACACTGAAGCTTTCTTT.

The rearrangement uses TRBV14 and TRBJ2-7, with D possibly TRBD1 on 5 matching bases. Deletions cut 2 bases from V and 4 bases from J, with 9 bases between. CDR3 length: 13 residues. Germline lookup yields CDR1 SGHDN and CDR2 FVKESK. CDR3 bases: TGTGCCAGCAGCCAATACCAGGGATACGAGCAGTACTTC. It codes for CASSQYQGYEQYF.

The chain couples TRBV7-8 to TRBJ1-2; D gene unclear. This CDR3 is 14 amino acids long. V shed 5 bases and J shed 4 bases, with 14 bases lying between them. Germline V gene sequence: CDR1 SGHVS, CDR2 FQNEAQ. The CDR3 nucleotides are TGTGCCAGCAGCCCTGCCACGGGCCGCTATGGCTACACCTTC. Protein sequence: CASSPATGRYGYTF. Filled out from reference TRBV7-8 and TRBJ1-2, the complete variable domain reads GAGVSQSPRYKVAKRGQDVALRCDPISGHVSLFWYQQALGQGPEFLTYFQNEAQLDKSGLPSDRFFAERPEGSVSTLKIQRTQQEDSAVYLCASSPATGRYGYTFGSGTRLTVV.

A few counts support this clone. The chain joins TRBV29-1 to TRBJ2-1; 7 bases match TRBD1. V lost 4 bases to trimming and J lost 4 bases; unmatched junction nucleotides: 1. This CDR3 is 12 amino acids long. Germline V gives CDR1 SQVTM, CDR2 ANQGSEA. The CDR3 protein is CSVGGQYNEQFF. The CDR3 DNA is TGCAGCGTTGGGGGACAGTACAATGAGCAGTTCTTC.

This clone was seen a few times. V is TRBV5-6 and J is TRBJ1-2; TRBD1 might be the D (6 bases). The CDR3 spans 13 residues. V was clipped by 3 bases and J by 4 bases, with 10 bases between them. Germline-derived CDR1 and CDR2 are SGHDT and YYEEEE. Written as DNA, the CDR3 is TGTGCCAGCAGCTCCACAGGGTCCTATGGCTACACCTTC. Protein: CASSSTGSYGYTF.

The DNA for the CDR3 is TGCAGCGCCACCCAGGGCTCCGAGCAGTACTTC. This codes for CSATQGSEQYF. V is TRBV29-1 and J is TRBJ2-7, with a possible D match to TRBD1 (5 bases). V gave up 7 bases and J gave up 6 bases, with 13 bases separating them. The germline V gene encodes CDR1 SQVTM and CDR2 ANQGSEA. The CDR3 length is 11 residues.

This clone was detected a few times. This chain's CDR3 is CSVVAGINTEAFF. The CDR3 DNA follows: TGCAGCGTTGTGGCGGGAATCAACACTGAAGCTTTCTTT. The chain joins TRBV29-1 to TRBJ1-1, with D unresolved. Trimming took off 4 bases at V and 2 bases at J, with 11 bases between the two ends. The CDR3 has 13 amino acids. From germline, CDR1 is SQVTM and CDR2 ANQGSEA.

This clone was seen more than once but under ten times. CDR3 sequence (DNA): TGTGCCAGCAGACCGGGGGGGCTCAACAAAAACATTCAGTACTTC. Amino acid sequence: CASRPGGLNKNIQYF. The chain links TRBV7-2 to TRBJ2-4; 8 nucleotides line up with TRBD2. The CDR3 contains 15 residues. From germline, CDR1 is SGHTA and CDR2 FQGNSA. J gave up 3 bases and V 6 bases, and 7 bases lay outside the gene matches.

This clone has only a few counts. The chain carries TRBV30 and TRBJ2-6; tentative D call: TRBD2 (6 bases). V was clipped by 0 bases and J by 0 bases, with 12 bases between them. The CDR3 covers 17 residues. In germline, CDR1 is GTSNPN, CDR2 SVGIG (reference sequence). CDR3 residues: CAWSVGGVPSGANVLTF. The DNA of the CDR3 is TGTGCCTGGAGTGTGGGCGGGGTCCCCTCTGGGGCCAACGTCCTGACTTTC.

The chain uses TRBV19 and TRBJ2-7; 8 bases are a match to TRBD1. Germline V lookup: CDR1 LNHDA, CDR2 SQIVND (reference sequence). The V gene end was trimmed by 4 bases and the J gene end by 4 bases; junction bases not matched to a gene: 0. There are 12 residues in the CDR3. CDR3 nucleotides: TGTGCCAGTAGTAGGGACAGGTACGAGCAGTACTTC. This translates into CASSRDRYEQYF.

The chain employs TRBV4-2 and TRBJ2-2; 8 bases match TRBD2. The CDR3 is made up of 17 amino acids. The junction had 7 bases not matched to a gene; V was cut back by 1 base and J by 3 bases. CDR1 and CDR2 (germline): LGHNA, YNFKEQ. CDR3 in DNA: TGTGCCAGCAGCCAAGGTAGAACTAGCGGATACACCGGGGAGCTGTTTTTT. This codes for CASSQGRTSGYTGELFF.

The CDR3, as DNA: TGTGCCAGCAGCTTAGATCTGACCTACAATGAGCAGTTCTTC. Its translation: CASSLDLTYNEQFF. V is TRBV11-3 and J is TRBJ2-1; D not certain. There are 14 residues in the CDR3. The V gene's germline CDR1 is SGHNT and CDR2 YENEEA. Between the trimmed V and J ends, which lost 0 bases and 2 bases, there was a span of 5 bases.

This chain links TRBV30 with TRBJ1-1; D gene unclear. This CDR3 has 14 amino acids. Germline CDR1 GTSNPN, CDR2 SVGIG (reference sequence). Trimming took off 0 bases at V and 0 bases at J, with 8 bases between the two ends. The CDR3 spells CAWSVGMLNTEAFF. The CDR3, as DNA: TGTGCCTGGAGTGTAGGGATGTTGAACACTGAAGCTTTCTTT.

This rearrangement joins TRBV30 to TRBJ2-3, with 7 bases identical to TRBD2. Per germline, CDR1 GTSNPN and CDR2 SVGIG (reference sequence). This CDR3 comprises 15 residues. With 0 bases clipped from V and 0 bases from J, the junction kept 3 bases outside the gene matches. The CDR3 sequence is CAWSVPAGSTDTQYF. The CDR3, as DNA: TGTGCCTGGAGTGTACCAGCGGGGAGCACAGATACGCAGTATTTT.